This T cell receptor beta chain was recorded in a study of radiotherapy plus CTLA-4 blockade in lung cancer. Study-level findings and limits: Once radiotherapy plus ipilimumab had been given, TCR clones derived from tumor expanded in blood. It was early blood T cell clone dynamics, with interferon-beta, that reportedly best predicted response.

In the case of this clone: Antigen: not known.

The CDR3 is 11 residues long. Germline CDR1 SQVTM, CDR2 ANQGSEA. The ends lost 7 bases at V and 7 bases at J; junction bases unmatched: 3. Patients with chemo-refractory metastatic non-small-cell lung cancer received focal radiation plus CTLA-4 blockade with ipilimumab. Measured with immunoSEQ multiplex PCR; TCRdb has only the in-frame clones, and not every one. Of around 100,000 clones listed, approximately 72% are singletons. The chain carries TRBV29-1 and TRBJ1-2; TRBD1 matches 10 bases. The specimen was peripheral blood, collected from a patient treated with radiotherapy plus ipilimumab. This sequence was found in a human donor with non-small cell lung cancer who had a partial response to radiotherapy plus ipilimumab. Some clones in this sample may be carry-over from other donors' samples. The chain's CDR3 is CSAGTGVGYTF. CDR3 in DNA: TGCAGCGCTGGGACAGGGGTTGGCTACACCTTC.